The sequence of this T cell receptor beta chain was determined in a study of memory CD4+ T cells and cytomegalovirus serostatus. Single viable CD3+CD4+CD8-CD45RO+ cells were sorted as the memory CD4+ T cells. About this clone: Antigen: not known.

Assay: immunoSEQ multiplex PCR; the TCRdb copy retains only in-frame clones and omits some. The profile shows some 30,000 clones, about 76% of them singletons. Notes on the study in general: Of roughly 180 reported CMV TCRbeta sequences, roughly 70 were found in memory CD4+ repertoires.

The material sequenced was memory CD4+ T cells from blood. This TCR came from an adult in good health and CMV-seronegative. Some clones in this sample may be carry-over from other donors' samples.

CDR3 nucleotides: TGTGCCACGGAAAAGACGGGGGGCTCCTACGAGCAGTACTTC. Protein sequence: CATEKTGGSYEQYF. The V call is TRBV25-1, the J call TRBJ2-7; 7 bases match TRBD2. The germline V gene has CDR1 MGHDK and CDR2 SYGVNS. There are 14 residues in the CDR3. J lost 0 bases, V lost 10 bases, and 9 bases had no gene match.